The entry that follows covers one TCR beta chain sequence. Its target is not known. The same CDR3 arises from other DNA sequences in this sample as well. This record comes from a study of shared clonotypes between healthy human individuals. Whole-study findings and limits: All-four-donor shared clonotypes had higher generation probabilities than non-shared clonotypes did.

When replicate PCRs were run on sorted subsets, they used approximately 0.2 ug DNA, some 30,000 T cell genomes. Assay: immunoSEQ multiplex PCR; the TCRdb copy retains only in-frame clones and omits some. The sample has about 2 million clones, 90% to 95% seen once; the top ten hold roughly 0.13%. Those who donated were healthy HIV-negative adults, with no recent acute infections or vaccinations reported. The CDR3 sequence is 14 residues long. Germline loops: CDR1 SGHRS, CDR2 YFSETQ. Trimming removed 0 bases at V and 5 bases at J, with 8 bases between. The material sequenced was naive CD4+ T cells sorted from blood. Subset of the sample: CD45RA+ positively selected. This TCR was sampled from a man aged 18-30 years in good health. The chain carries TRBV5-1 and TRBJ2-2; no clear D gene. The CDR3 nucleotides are TGCGCCAGCAGCTTGGCCTTGGGTACCGGGGAGCTGTTTTTT. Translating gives CASSLALGTGELFF.